This T cell receptor (beta chain) was observed in a study of T cells after posttransplantation cyclophosphamide. V lost 2 bases and J lost 2, with 9 bases in between. The CDR3 is 14 residues long. Germline CDR1 reads SGHDT; CDR2 reads YYEEEE. Method: immunoSEQ multiplex PCR; TCRdb's copy keeps in-frame clones and lacks some. The sample consists of tens of thousands of clones, around 84% of them appearing once. V gene TRBV5-6 combines with J gene TRBJ2-3, with unresolved D. The clonotype comes from a man aged 30 to 45 with a blood cancer, CMV-positive, and with a related stem cell donor. Sequencing used PBMCs. The CDR3: CASSLVLSTDTQYF. The CDR3, as DNA: TGTGCCAGCAGCTTAGTACTTTCCACAGATACGCAGTATTTT.